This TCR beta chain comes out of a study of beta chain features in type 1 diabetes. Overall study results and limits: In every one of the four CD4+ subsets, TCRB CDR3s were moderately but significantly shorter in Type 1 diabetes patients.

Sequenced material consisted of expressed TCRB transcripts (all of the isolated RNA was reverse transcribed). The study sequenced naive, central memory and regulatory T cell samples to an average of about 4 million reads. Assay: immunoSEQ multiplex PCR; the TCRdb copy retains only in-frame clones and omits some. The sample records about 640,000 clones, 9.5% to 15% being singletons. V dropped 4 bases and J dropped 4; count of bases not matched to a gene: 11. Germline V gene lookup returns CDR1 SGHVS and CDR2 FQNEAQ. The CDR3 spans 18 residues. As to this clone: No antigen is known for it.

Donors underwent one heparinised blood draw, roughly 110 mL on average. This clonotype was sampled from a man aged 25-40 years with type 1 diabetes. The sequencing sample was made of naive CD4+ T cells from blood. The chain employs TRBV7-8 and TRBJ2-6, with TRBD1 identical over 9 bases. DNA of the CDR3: TGTGCCAGCAGCTGGCGGGGACAGGGAGGATCCGGGGCCAACGTCCTGACTTTC. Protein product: CASSWRGQGGSGANVLTF.